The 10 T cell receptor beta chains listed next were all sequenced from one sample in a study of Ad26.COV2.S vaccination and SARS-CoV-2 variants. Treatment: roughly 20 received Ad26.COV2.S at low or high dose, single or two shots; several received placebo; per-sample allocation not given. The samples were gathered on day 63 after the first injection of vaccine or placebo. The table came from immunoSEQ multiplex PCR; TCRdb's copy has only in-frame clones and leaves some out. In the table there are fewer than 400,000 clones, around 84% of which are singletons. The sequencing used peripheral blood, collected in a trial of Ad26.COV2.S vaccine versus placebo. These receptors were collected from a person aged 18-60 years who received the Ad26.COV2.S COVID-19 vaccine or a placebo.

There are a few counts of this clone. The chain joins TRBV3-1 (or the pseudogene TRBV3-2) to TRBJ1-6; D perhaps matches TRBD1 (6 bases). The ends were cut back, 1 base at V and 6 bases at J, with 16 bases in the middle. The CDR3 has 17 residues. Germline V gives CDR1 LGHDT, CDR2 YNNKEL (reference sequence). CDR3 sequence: CASSQVGGPQVNSPLHF. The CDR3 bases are TGTGCCAGCAGCCAAGTGGGGGGCCCCCAGGTTAATTCACCCCTCCACTTT.

CDR3 region: CASINGQGSYEQYF. For the CDR3, the DNA is TGTGCCAGCATCAATGGACAGGGCTCCTACGAGCAGTACTTC. The chain combines TRBV7-2 with TRBJ2-7; 8 bases match TRBD1. V lost 7 bases and J lost 0; bases outside the gene matches: 5. This CDR3 comprises 14 residues. Germline CDR1 SGHTA, CDR2 FQGNSA.

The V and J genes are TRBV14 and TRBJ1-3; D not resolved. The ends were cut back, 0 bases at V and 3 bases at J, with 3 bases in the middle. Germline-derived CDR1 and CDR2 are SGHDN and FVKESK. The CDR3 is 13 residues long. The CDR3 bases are TGTGCCAGCAGCCAAGATCGTGGAAACACCATATATTTT. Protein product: CASSQDRGNTIYF.

CDR3 coding DNA: TGTGCCAGCAGTTTAGGGTCAACTAATTCACCCCTCCACTTT. Protein: CASSLGSTNSPLHF. The chain is built from TRBV27 and TRBJ1-6; D is unresolved. CDR1 and CDR2 from the germline V gene are MNHEY and SMNVEV (reference sequence). The CDR3 contains 14 residues. With 2 bases removed from V and 6 bases from J, the gap between germline ends came to 8 bases.

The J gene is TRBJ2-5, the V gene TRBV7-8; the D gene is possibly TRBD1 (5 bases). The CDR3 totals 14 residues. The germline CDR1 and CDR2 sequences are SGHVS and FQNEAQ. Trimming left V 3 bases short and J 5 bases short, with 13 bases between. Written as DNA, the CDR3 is TGTGCCAGCAGCTTGGGCAGGGCAACGGAGACCCAGTACTTC. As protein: CASSLGRATETQYF.

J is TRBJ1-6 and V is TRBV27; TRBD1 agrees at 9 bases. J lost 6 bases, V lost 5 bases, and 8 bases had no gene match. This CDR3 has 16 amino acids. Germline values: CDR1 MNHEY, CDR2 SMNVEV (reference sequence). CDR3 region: CASSTPGQGRNSPLHF. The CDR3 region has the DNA TGTGCCAGCAGTACCCCCGGACAGGGGCGTAATTCACCCCTCCACTTT.

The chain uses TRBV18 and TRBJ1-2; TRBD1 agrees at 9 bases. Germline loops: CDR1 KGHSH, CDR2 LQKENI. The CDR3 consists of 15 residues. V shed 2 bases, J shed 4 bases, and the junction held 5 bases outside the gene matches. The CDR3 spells CASSPGQGSGYGYTF. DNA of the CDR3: TGTGCCAGCTCACCAGGACAGGGGAGCGGCTATGGCTACACCTTC.

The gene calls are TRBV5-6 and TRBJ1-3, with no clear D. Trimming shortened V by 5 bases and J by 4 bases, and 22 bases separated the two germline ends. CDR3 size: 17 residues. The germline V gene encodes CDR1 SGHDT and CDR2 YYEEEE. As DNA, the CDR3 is TGTGCCAGCAGTCCAGGTGGTGGGGTATTGGGCGGAAACACCATATATTTT. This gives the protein CASSPGGGVLGGNTIYF.

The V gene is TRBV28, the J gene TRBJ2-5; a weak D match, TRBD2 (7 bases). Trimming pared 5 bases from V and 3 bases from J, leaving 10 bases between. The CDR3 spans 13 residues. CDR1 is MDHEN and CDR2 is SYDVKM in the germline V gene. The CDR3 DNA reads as TGTGCCAGCAGTAGGGGGGGAGAAGAGACCCAGTACTTC. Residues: CASSRGGEETQYF.

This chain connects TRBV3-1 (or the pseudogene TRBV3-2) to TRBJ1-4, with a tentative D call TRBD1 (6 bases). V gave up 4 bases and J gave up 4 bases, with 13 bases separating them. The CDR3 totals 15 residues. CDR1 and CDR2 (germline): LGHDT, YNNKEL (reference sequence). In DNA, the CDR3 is TGTGCCAGCAGCCGTCGGACAGCTAATAATGAAAAACTGTTTTTT. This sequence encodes CASSRRTANNEKLFF.